This T cell receptor beta chain originates from a study of blood T cell repertoires in COVID-19. The data were produced by immunoSEQ multiplex PCR, yet TCRdb's version contains in-frame clones alone and is incomplete. The sample lists hundreds of thousands of clones; approximately 88% were seen once. Unmatched junction bases numbered 5, after V lost 6 bases and J lost 2 bases. Germline V gene data show CDR1 as SQVTM and CDR2 as ANQGSEA. The CDR3 totals 14 residues. The receptor's source is a woman between 25 and 40 years old who had recovered from COVID-19. The chain recombines TRBV29-1 with TRBJ2-3, with TRBD2 matching 10 bases. The material sequenced was peripheral blood. The CDR3 DNA is TGCAGCGTAGTGGGACTAGCGAACACAGATACGCAGTATTTT. This sequence encodes CSVVGLANTDTQYF.